This T cell receptor (beta chain) comes out of a study of blood T cell repertoires in COVID-19. Study overall: The study drew acute and convalescent COVID-19 samples from the United States, Italy and Spain. Sources were T cells, B-cell-depleted T cells, or PBMCs; the material itself was cDNA or gDNA.

Authors' methods: Reference gene primer amplification in the assay estimated nucleated cell counts. The data were produced by immunoSEQ multiplex PCR, yet TCRdb's version contains in-frame clones alone and is incomplete. For V, J and clone size, that table is used; D and trimming come from the DNA. Among fewer than 40,000 clones, 88% were seen once, and the ten largest hold over 20%. With 2 bases removed from V and 8 bases from J, the gap between germline ends came to 24 bases. The CDR3 is 17 residues long. Germline lookup yields CDR1 MGHRA and CDR2 YSYEKL. This sequence originates from a woman of 80 years or more with active or convalescent COVID-19. Sequencing was performed on peripheral blood. The gene calls are TRBV4-1 and TRBJ1-2; a weak D match, TRBD1 (5 bases). In DNA, the CDR3 is TGCGCCAGCAGCCAACGAAGGAGGGGCGAGGGTATAGAGGGCTACACCTTC. This codes for CASSQRRRGEGIEGYTF.